The rows below give T cell receptor beta chains drawn from one sample of a study of blood T cell repertoires in COVID-19. Sequencing was performed with immunoSEQ multiplex PCR; in TCRdb, only in-frame clones are kept and a portion is missing. Counted here are 150,000 to 200,000 clones, roughly four fifths occurring once; the ten biggest clones make up roughly 3%. Source material: peripheral blood. Source of these receptors: a human donor with acute or convalescent COVID-19. The donor label of this sample is uncertain. The CDR3 runs from the conserved cysteine through the conserved F or W. D genes are given only for firm matches. Clone size is stated in some rows and not others, as once, few, many or a class when expanded.

v_gene	d_gene	j_gene	abundance	CDR3nt	CDR3aa
TRBV5-1	NA	TRBJ2-1	once	TGCGCCAGCAGCTTGGGACCAGAGGACAATGAGCAGTTCTTC	CASSLGPEDNEQFF
TRBV6-6	NA	TRBJ2-2	NA	TGTGCCAGCAGAATGGGATCAGGGTTGGCCGGGGAGCTGTTTTTT	CASRMGSGLAGELFF
TRBV5-1	TRBD1	TRBJ1-1	NA	TGCGCCAGCAGGGGCGGGACAGAAAACACTGAAGCTTTCTTT	CASRGGTENTEAFF
TRBV6-4	TRBD1	TRBJ2-2	NA	TGTGCCAGCAGTGACTCGGGACAGACGAACACCGGGGAGCTGTTTTTT	CASSDSGQTNTGELFF
TRBV2	NA	TRBJ1-3	NA	TGTGCCAGCAGTCTCGGGGGAAACACCATATATTTT	CASSLGGNTIYF
TRBV5-1	NA	TRBJ2-2	once	TGCGCCAGTAAAAATCTGGACATCAACACCGGGGAGCTGTTTTTT	CASKNLDINTGELFF
TRBV12-3/TRBV12-4	NA	TRBJ2-1	few	TGTGCCAGCAGTCCGGGAAATAATGAGCAGTTCTTC	CASSPGNNEQFF
TRBV6-5	TRBD1	TRBJ1-1	NA	TGTGCCAGCAGGGACAGGGGGGGGAACACTGAAGCTTTCTTT	CASRDRGGNTEAFF
TRBV11-1	NA	TRBJ2-7	many	TGTGCCAGCAGCTCCCGCTCCTACGAGCAGTACTTC	CASSSRSYEQYF
TRBV30	NA	TRBJ1-2	NA	TGTGCCTGGAGTCCGGGACTCCTACACTATGGCTACACCTTC	CAWSPGLLHYGYTF
TRBV28	NA	TRBJ1-2	NA	TGTGCCAGCAGTTCCCCTGGGAGATCTAGGAGCTACACCTTC	CASSSPGRSRSYTF
TRBV9	NA	TRBJ1-4	NA	TGTGCCAGCAGCGACGGACTTGTCCCGAATGAAAAACTGTTTTTT	CASSDGLVPNEKLFF
TRBV6-5	NA	TRBJ2-3	NA	TGTGCCAGCAGTATGACAGGGCGGGGTTCAGATACGCAGTATTTT	CASSMTGRGSDTQYF
TRBV9	TRBD1	TRBJ1-2	NA	TGTGCCAGCAGCGTAGGGTACAGGGGTAACTATGGCTACACCTTC	CASSVGYRGNYGYTF
TRBV30	TRBD1	TRBJ1-2	NA	TGTGCCTGGAGTCCCAACACCGGGACAGGGTCCGGCTACACCTTC	CAWSPNTGTGSGYTF
TRBV7-2	TRBD2	TRBJ2-3	NA	TGTGCCAGCAGCTTAGTAGCCGCGGGGGCAGATACGCAGTATTTT	CASSLVAAGADTQYF
TRBV11-2	TRBD2	TRBJ2-3	NA	TGTGCCAGCAGTCGAACTAGCGGGGGAGGGGGCACAGATACGCAGTATTTT	CASSRTSGGGGTDTQYF
TRBV15	NA	TRBJ1-3	NA	TGTGCCACCAGCAGAGATATCGCGGCACCCTCTGGAAACACCATATATTTT	CATSRDIAAPSGNTIYF
TRBV3-1/TRBV3-2	NA	TRBJ1-1	NA	TGTGCCAGCAGCCGCAGGGACACTGAAGCTTTCTTT	CASSRRDTEAFF
TRBV27	TRBD2	TRBJ2-1	NA	TGTGCCAGCACAAAGACCGGGACTAGTTTTAATGAGCAGTTCTTC	CASTKTGTSFNEQFF
TRBV20-1	TRBD1	TRBJ1-4	NA	TGCAGTGCTAGTCCAGGGGGGTATAATGAAAAACTGTTTTTT	CSASPGGYNEKLFF
TRBV5-6	NA	TRBJ2-7	once	TGTGCCAGCAGCCCACTAGTAGACCCCTACGAGCAGTACTTC	CASSPLVDPYEQYF
TRBV6-5	TRBD1	TRBJ2-1	NA	TGTGCCAGCGGACGGGACAGGGAAGGGTACAATGAGCAGTTCTTC	CASGRDREGYNEQFF
TRBV5-4	NA	TRBJ2-3	NA	TGTGCCAGCAGCTTGGAAGGCGGTAGCACAGATACGCAGTATTTT	CASSLEGGSTDTQYF
TRBV5-5	NA	TRBJ1-6	NA	TGTGCCAGCAGCTTGGGGCTCATCCTCTCCTATAATTCACCCCTCCACTTT	CASSLGLILSYNSPLHF
TRBV21-1	NA	TRBJ1-1	NA	TGTGCCAGCGGGGGACAGGGTCCAACTGAAGCTTTCTTT	CASGGQGPTEAFF
TRBV5-1	NA	TRBJ1-1	NA	TGCGCCAGCAGCTTGGAAGCCTCAGGGCCGTTCACTGAAGCTTTCTTT	CASSLEASGPFTEAFF
TRBV29-1	NA	TRBJ1-2	NA	TGCAGCGTTTTCACAGCCTCCTATGGCTACACCTTC	CSVFTASYGYTF
TRBV21-1	NA	TRBJ2-7	NA	TGTGCCAGCAGCAAAAGATGGGGACAGCGCTACGAGCAGTACTTC	CASSKRWGQRYEQYF
TRBV12-5	NA	TRBJ2-7	NA	TGTGCTAGTGCCCGACAGGTGGTGGAGCACGAGCAGTACTTC	CASARQVVEHEQYF
TRBV4-1	NA	TRBJ2-5	NA	TGCGCCAGCAGCCCCCCGGGACTAGAGACCCAGTACTTC	CASSPPGLETQYF
TRBV19	NA	TRBJ2-6	many	TGTGCCAGTAGTATACGGTACTCTGGGGCCAACGTCCTGACTTTC	CASSIRYSGANVLTF
TRBV11-2	TRBD1	TRBJ2-7	few	TGTGCCAGCACCCACAGGGGCAGAGGCTCCTACGAGCAGTACTTC	CASTHRGRGSYEQYF
TRBV6-1	TRBD1	TRBJ1-1	NA	TGTGCCAGCAGTGAACAAGGACAGGGAAACACTGAAGCTTTCTTT	CASSEQGQGNTEAFF
TRBV28	TRBD1	TRBJ2-7	NA	TGTGCCAGCAGTATCGACAGGGGGCCTTCCCACTACGAGCAGTACTTC	CASSIDRGPSHYEQYF